What follows describes a single T cell receptor beta chain. Its antigen remains unidentified. Researchers barred patients who had uncontrolled infection, other autoimmune disease, pregnancy or lactation. The entry originates in a study of T cells in Graves' hyperthyroidism and ophthalmopathy. Overall study findings and caveats: A median about 6.5 months before onset, the model predicted ophthalmopathy.

The germline gives CDR1 LNHNV, CDR2 YYDKDF (reference sequence). The CDR3 consists of 16 residues. The germline V and J ends were trimmed by 1 base and 1 base, with 13 bases remaining between them. Amplification targeted TCR beta CDR3 regions from RNA transcripts. First-round RT-PCR targeting the TCR CDR3 was performed with the HTBI primer set. TCRdb processed the multiplex PCR reads anew with MiXCR; each CDR3 protein has one entry. The sample lists 300,000 or so distinct CDR3 sequences, roughly a fifth occurring once. The sample comprised blood. The origin of this receptor is a woman in her forties or fifties with Graves' hyperthyroidism. The chain joins TRBV15 to TRBJ1-2; D remains unclear. CDR3 sequence (DNA): TGTGCCACCAGCAGAGGGGCCGGGCCGCTTAACTATGGCTACACCTTC. Translating it yields CATSRGAGPLNYGYTF.